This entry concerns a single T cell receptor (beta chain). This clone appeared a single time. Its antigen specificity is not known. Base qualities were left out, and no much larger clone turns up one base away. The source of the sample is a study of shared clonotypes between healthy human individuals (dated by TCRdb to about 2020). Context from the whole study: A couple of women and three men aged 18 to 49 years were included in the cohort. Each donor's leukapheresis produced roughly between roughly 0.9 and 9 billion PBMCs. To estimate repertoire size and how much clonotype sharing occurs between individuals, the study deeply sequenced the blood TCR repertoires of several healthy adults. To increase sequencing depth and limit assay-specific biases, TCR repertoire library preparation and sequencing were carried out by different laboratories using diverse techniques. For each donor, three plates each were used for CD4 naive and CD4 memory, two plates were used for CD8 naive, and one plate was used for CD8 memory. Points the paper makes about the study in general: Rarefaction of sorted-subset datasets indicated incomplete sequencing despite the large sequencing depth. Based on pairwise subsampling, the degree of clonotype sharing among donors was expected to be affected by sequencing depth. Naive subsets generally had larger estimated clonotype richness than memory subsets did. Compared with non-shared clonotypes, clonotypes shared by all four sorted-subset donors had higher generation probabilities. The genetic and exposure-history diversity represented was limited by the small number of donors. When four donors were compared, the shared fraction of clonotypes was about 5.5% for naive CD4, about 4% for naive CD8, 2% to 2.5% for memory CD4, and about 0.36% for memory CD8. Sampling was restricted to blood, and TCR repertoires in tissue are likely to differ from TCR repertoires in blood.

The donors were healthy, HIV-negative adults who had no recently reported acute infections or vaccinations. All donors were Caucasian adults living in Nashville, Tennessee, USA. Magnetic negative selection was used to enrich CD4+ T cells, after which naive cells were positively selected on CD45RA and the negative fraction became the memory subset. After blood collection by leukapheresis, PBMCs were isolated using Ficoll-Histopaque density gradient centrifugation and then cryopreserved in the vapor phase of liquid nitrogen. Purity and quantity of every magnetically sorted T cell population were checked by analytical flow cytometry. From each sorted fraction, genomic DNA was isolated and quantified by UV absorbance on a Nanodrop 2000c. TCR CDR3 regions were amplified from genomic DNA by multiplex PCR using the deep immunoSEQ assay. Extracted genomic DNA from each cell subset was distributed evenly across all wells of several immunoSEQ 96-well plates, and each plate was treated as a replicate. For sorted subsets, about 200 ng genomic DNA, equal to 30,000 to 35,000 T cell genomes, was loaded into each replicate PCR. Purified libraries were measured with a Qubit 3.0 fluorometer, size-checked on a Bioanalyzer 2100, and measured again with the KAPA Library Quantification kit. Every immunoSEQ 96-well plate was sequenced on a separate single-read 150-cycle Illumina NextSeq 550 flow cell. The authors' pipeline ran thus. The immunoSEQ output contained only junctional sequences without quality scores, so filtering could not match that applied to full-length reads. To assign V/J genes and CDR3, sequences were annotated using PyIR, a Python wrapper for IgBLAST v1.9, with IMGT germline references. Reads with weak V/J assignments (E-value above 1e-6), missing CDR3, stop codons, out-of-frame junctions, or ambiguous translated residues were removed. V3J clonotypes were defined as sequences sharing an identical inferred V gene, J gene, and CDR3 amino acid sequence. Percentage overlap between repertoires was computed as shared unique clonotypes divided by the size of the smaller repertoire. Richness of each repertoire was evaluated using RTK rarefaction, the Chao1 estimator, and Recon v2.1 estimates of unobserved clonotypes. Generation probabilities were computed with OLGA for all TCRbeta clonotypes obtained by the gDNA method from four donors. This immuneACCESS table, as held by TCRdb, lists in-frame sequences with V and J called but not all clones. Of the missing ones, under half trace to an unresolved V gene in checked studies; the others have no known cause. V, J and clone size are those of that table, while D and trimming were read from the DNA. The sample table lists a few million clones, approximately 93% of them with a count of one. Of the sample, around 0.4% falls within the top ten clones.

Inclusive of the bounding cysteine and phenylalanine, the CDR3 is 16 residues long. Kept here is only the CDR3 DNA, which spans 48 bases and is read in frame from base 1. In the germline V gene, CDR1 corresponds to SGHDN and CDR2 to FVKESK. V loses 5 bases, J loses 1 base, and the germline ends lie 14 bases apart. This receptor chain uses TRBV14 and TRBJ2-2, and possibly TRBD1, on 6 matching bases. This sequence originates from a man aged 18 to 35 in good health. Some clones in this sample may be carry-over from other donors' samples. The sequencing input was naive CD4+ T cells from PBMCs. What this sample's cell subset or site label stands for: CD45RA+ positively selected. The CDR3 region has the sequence CASSGRQALNTGELFF. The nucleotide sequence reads TGTGCCAGCAGCGGACGACAGGCCTTGAACACCGGGGAGCTGTTTTTT.